The sequence of this T cell receptor beta chain was determined in a study of cytomegalovirus exposure and HLA in healthy donors. This clone was recorded once. The CDR3 runs to 16 residues. Per germline, CDR1 LNHDA and CDR2 SQIVND (reference sequence). Trimming at V came to 7 bases and at J to 2 bases, leaving 9 bases not matched to a gene. The PCR had 60 Vbeta and 13 Jbeta primers. Measured with immunoSEQ multiplex PCR; TCRdb has only the in-frame clones, and not every one. This table has approximately 190,000 clones, 84% appearing once. V is TRBV19 and J is TRBJ2-5, with 11 bases aligning to TRBD2. The sample comprised PBMCs. This receptor was identified in a woman aged 50 to 65 in good health and CMV-seropositive. The CDR3 protein is CASTSGGIEEQETQYF. The CDR3 nucleotides are TGTGCCAGTACTAGCGGGGGGATCGAAGAACAAGAGACCCAGTACTTC.